This T cell receptor beta chain originates from a study of patients and donors after allogeneic stem cell transplantation (dated by TCRdb to 2020 to 2022). Only a few counts were recorded for this clonotype. No cognate antigen has been identified for it. No much larger clone is present one base from it, and per-base qualities are unavailable. The junction shows trimming of 8 bases on V and 5 bases on J, and the gene matches do not reach 6 bases of it. CDR1 and CDR2, per the germline V gene (reference sequence), are MNHNY and SVGAGI. The CDR3, from cysteine to phenylalanine, totals 13 residues. This entry keeps only the CDR3 DNA: 39 bases, framed from base 1. Receptors were amplified or captured by RT-PCR. The instrument was a NextSeq 550. TCRdb ran its own pipeline on the public reads, namely fastp trimming at Q25 and MiXCR clone calling, and kept in-frame beta chains. Here each entry gathers all rows of one CDR3 protein and keeps the most common genes and DNA. A total of about 230,000 distinct CDR3 sequences appear in this sample, 13% to 15% of them only once. Of the sample, 11% is held by the ten largest clones.

The sequence links TRBV6-6 to TRBJ1-1; 9 nucleotides in the junction match TRBD1. The sequence was obtained from a human donor who was either an allogeneic HSCT recipient or a stem cell or donor lymphocyte infusion donor (not recorded which). It is not recorded whose cells these are; they may come from a transplant donor. The source material was blood, either unsorted or a sorted T cell fraction (not recorded which). The CDR3 is CASGTGGRTEAFF. The nucleotides read TGTGCCAGCGGCACAGGGGGCAGAACTGAAGCTTTCTTT.